This is a list of T cell receptor beta chains from one sample in a study of cytomegalovirus exposure and HLA in healthy donors. Using immunoSEQ multiplex PCR, the repertoire was profiled, and TCRdb retains in-frame clones only, with some absent. The table has some 190,000 clones, 82% seen once; the top ten hold 1.5%. Sequencing was carried out using PBMCs. The receptors stem from a man aged 40-50 years in good health and CMV-seronegative. CDR3s include the opening cysteine and the closing phenylalanine or tryptophan. Fields, in order: V gene, D gene, J gene, clone size, CDR3 protein, CDR3 DNA. The D gene is left open where the match is weak. Clone size is given for some rows only: seen once, a few or many times, or a class if the clone is expanded.

TRBV7-2	-	TRBJ1-1	-	CASSATGEAFF	TGTGCCAGCAGCGCAACAGGGGAAGCTTTCTTT
TRBV14	-	TRBJ2-3	-	CASREQGRTDTQYF	TGTGCCAGCAGGGAACAGGGCCGGACAGATACGCAGTATTTT
TRBV28	-	TRBJ1-2	-	CASSLIQNYGYTF	TGTGCCAGCAGTTTAATACAGAACTATGGCTACACCTTC
TRBV4-1	TRBD1	TRBJ2-7	-	CASSQAGTGRLEQYF	TGCGCCAGCAGCCAGGCCGGGACAGGGCGTCTCGAGCAGTACTTC
TRBV7-6	-	TRBJ1-1	-	CASSLQGMNTEAFF	TGTGCCAGCAGTCTCCAGGGGATGAACACTGAAGCTTTCTTT
TRBV5-4	-	TRBJ1-4	-	CASSLQATNEKLFF	TGTGCCAGCAGCTTACAGGCAACTAATGAAAAACTGTTTTTT
TRBV19	-	TRBJ2-3	-	CASKGGLTDTQYF	TGTGCCAGTAAAGGAGGGTTAACAGATACGCAGTATTTT
TRBV6-5	-	TRBJ2-7	-	CASSYSHRNYEQYF	TGTGCCAGCAGTTACTCTCACAGGAATTACGAGCAGTACTTC
TRBV6-6	-	TRBJ1-1	-	CASSYGGWAFF	TGTGCCAGCAGTTACGGGGGGTGGGCTTTCTTT
TRBV7-8	-	TRBJ2-5	-	CASSRQQGLQETQYF	TGTGCCAGCAGCCGACAACAGGGACTACAAGAGACCCAGTACTTC
TRBV27	-	TRBJ1-3	-	CASSSPSRGNTIYF	TGTGCCAGCAGTTCCCCCTCGCGGGGAAACACCATATATTTT
TRBV19	-	TRBJ2-7	-	CASSINRNYEQYF	TGTGCCAGTAGTATAAATAGAAACTACGAGCAGTACTTC
TRBV10-3	TRBD1	TRBJ1-3	-	CAIRRTGSSGNTIYF	TGTGCCATCAGAAGGACAGGGAGCTCTGGAAACACCATATATTTT
TRBV15	TRBD2	TRBJ2-7	-	CATSRSSGGPGSYEQYF	TGTGCCACCAGCAGGAGTAGCGGGGGACCCGGCTCCTACGAGCAGTACTTC
TRBV7-2	TRBD1	TRBJ2-1	-	CASSLSDRVHEQFF	TGTGCCAGCAGCCTATCGGACAGGGTCCATGAGCAGTTCTTC
TRBV7-2	TRBD2	TRBJ2-2	once	CASSEGLAAGELFF	TGTGCCAGCAGCGAGGGACTAGCGGCGGGGGAGCTGTTTTTT
TRBV11-1	TRBD2	TRBJ2-3	-	CASSADLLAGRGGTQYF	TGTGCCAGCAGCGCGGACCTCCTAGCGGGCAGAGGTGGTACGCAGTATTTT
TRBV27	-	TRBJ2-7	-	CASSPRRTIVLEQYF	TGTGCCAGCAGTCCGCGGAGGACTATCGTTCTCGAGCAGTACTTC
TRBV4-1	-	TRBJ2-7	few	CASSQGDSYEQYF	TGCGCCAGCAGCCAAGGAGACTCCTACGAGCAGTACTTC
TRBV6-6	-	TRBJ2-2	-	CASSLQNPGELFF	TGTGCCAGCAGCCTGCAGAACCCCGGGGAGCTGTTTTTT
TRBV4-1	TRBD1	TRBJ2-3	-	CASSPGPTGSTDTQYF	TGCGCCAGCAGCCCGGGACCGACAGGGTCAACAGATACGCAGTATTTT
TRBV5-6	-	TRBJ2-7	-	CASSLFTEPTYEQYF	TGTGCCAGCAGCTTGTTTACAGAGCCAACCTACGAGCAGTACTTC
TRBV7-3	-	TRBJ1-2	few	CASSLTGAEGYTF	TGTGCCAGCAGCTTAACGGGGGCTGAGGGCTACACCTTC
TRBV28	-	TRBJ1-2	once	CASRPITGLTF	TGTGCCAGCAGACCGATCACAGGGCTCACCTTC
TRBV28	-	TRBJ1-1	-	CASSFGRTEAFF	TGTGCCAGCAGTTTTGGCAGGACTGAAGCTTTCTTT
TRBV9	-	TRBJ2-3	-	CASSPVAGRGNTQYF	TGTGCCAGCAGCCCAGTTGCGGGTAGAGGAAATACGCAGTATTTT
TRBV4-3	TRBD2	TRBJ2-3	few	CASSPRPLAGGTDTQYF	TGCGCCAGCAGCCCCCGGCCACTAGCGGGGGGGACAGATACGCAGTATTTT
TRBV7-2	TRBD1	TRBJ2-7	once	CASSSDRGREQYF	TGTGCCAGCAGCTCGGACAGGGGGCGGGAGCAGTACTTC
TRBV6-1	-	TRBJ1-3	once	CASSLRGVRNTIYF	TGTGCCAGCAGTCTCCGGGGGGTTCGGAACACCATATATTTT
TRBV28	TRBD2	TRBJ2-5	-	CASTSLAGLQETQYF	TGTGCCAGCACCTCGCTAGCGGGACTCCAAGAGACCCAGTACTTC
TRBV7-9	-	TRBJ1-1	-	CASSKVRVEAFF	TGTGCCAGCTCTAAAGTGAGGGTTGAAGCTTTCTTT
TRBV5-1	-	TRBJ2-1	-	CASSLLGRGSYNEQFF	TGCGCCAGCAGCTTGTTGGGTAGGGGTTCCTACAATGAGCAGTTCTTC
TRBV11-2	TRBD2	TRBJ2-7	few	CASSFGTSGEYEQYF	TGTGCCAGCAGCTTCGGGACTAGCGGGGAATACGAGCAGTACTTC
TRBV2	-	TRBJ2-7	-	CASTPYSYEQYF	TGTGCCAGCACCCCCTATAGCTACGAGCAGTACTTC
TRBV6-6	TRBD1	TRBJ2-7	-	CASSPPGTASYEQYF	TGTGCCAGCAGCCCACCCGGGACAGCTTCCTACGAGCAGTACTTC
TRBV5-1	TRBD1	TRBJ2-7	-	CASSRDRGYEQYF	TGCGCCAGCAGCCGGGACAGGGGATACGAGCAGTACTTC
TRBV27	-	TRBJ2-5	-	CASSFAGNRQYF	TGTGCCAGCAGTTTTGCGGGAAACCGCCAGTACTTC
TRBV19	-	TRBJ1-5	-	CASSQGLGRNNQPQHF	TGTGCCAGTAGTCAGGGCTTAGGACGGAACAATCAGCCCCAGCATTTT
TRBV28	-	TRBJ2-7	-	CASSLTPGQKSSYEQYF	TGTGCCAGCAGCTTAACACCGGGACAAAAAAGCTCCTACGAGCAGTACTTC
TRBV11-2	TRBD2	TRBJ2-3	-	CASSPLTGGAPDTQYF	TGTGCCAGCAGCCCCCTGACGGGGGGGGCCCCAGATACGCAGTATTTT
TRBV6-6	-	TRBJ2-3	-	CASSYSNARVSDTQYF	TGTGCCAGCAGTTACTCGAATGCGAGGGTATCAGATACGCAGTATTTT
TRBV7-3	TRBD1	TRBJ1-2	-	CASTAPGQGNGYTF	TGTGCCAGCACCGCCCCGGGACAGGGTAATGGCTACACCTTC
TRBV5-1	-	TRBJ2-5	-	CASRSSEVYETQYF	TGCGCCAGCAGATCCAGCGAAGTATACGAGACCCAGTACTTC
TRBV9	TRBD2	TRBJ2-3	few	CASSVDLAGGDTQYF	TGTGCCAGCAGCGTAGATCTAGCGGGGGGGGATACGCAGTATTTT
TRBV6-4	TRBD2	TRBJ2-2	-	CASSLTGTSGPGELFF	TGTGCCAGCAGCCTCACCGGGACTAGCGGTCCCGGGGAGCTGTTTTTT
TRBV6-5	TRBD1	TRBJ2-5	-	CASSPQGRETQYF	TGTGCCAGCAGTCCACAGGGGAGAGAGACCCAGTACTTC
TRBV30	TRBD2	TRBJ2-1	-	CAWSQTSEYNEQFF	TGTGCCTGGAGTCAAACTAGCGAGTACAATGAGCAGTTCTTC
TRBV5-5	TRBD1	TRBJ1-5	-	CASSSGGSYSNQPQHF	TGTGCCAGCAGCTCAGGGGGTTCCTATAGCAATCAGCCCCAGCATTTT
TRBV6-6	-	TRBJ1-3	-	CASSYRGGAGNTIYF	TGTGCCAGCAGTTACCGGGGGGGCGCAGGAAACACCATATATTTT
TRBV9	-	TRBJ2-7	-	CASSVAAGASYEQYF	TGTGCCAGCAGCGTAGCGGCAGGGGCGTCCTACGAGCAGTACTTC
TRBV5-1	-	TRBJ2-1	few	CASSPPGLRNNEQFF	TGCGCCAGCAGCCCCCCAGGGTTGAGGAACAATGAGCAGTTCTTC
TRBV6-4	-	TRBJ2-2	once	CASSEGQNTGELFF	TGTGCCAGCAGTGAGGGCCAGAACACCGGGGAGCTGTTTTTT
TRBV5-4	-	TRBJ2-7	few	CASSPGQLYEQYF	TGTGCCAGCAGCCCTGGACAGCTCTACGAGCAGTACTTC
TRBV27	TRBD2	TRBJ2-2	-	CASRAIASGSFTGELFF	TGTGCCAGCAGGGCAATAGCTAGCGGGAGTTTCACCGGGGAGCTGTTTTTT
TRBV30	-	TRBJ2-5	-	CAWANMLTRQPAIIGETQYF	TGTGCCTGGGCAAACATGCTGACCCGACAGCCCGCGATTATTGGGGAGACCCAGTACTTC
TRBV7-3	-	TRBJ2-7	-	CASSAGVSHEQYF	TGTGCCAGCAGCGCAGGGGTATCCCACGAGCAGTACTTC
TRBV11-2	-	TRBJ1-1	-	CASSLSGTYTEAFF	TGTGCCAGCAGCTTATCGGGAACGTACACTGAAGCTTTCTTT
TRBV7-9	-	TRBJ1-5	-	CASGGQLNNQPQHF	TGTGCCAGCGGTGGACAGCTCAACAATCAGCCCCAGCATTTT
TRBV30	-	TRBJ2-5	-	CAWSPLAARTQYF	TGTGCCTGGTCACCCCTGGCGGCTCGGACCCAGTACTTC